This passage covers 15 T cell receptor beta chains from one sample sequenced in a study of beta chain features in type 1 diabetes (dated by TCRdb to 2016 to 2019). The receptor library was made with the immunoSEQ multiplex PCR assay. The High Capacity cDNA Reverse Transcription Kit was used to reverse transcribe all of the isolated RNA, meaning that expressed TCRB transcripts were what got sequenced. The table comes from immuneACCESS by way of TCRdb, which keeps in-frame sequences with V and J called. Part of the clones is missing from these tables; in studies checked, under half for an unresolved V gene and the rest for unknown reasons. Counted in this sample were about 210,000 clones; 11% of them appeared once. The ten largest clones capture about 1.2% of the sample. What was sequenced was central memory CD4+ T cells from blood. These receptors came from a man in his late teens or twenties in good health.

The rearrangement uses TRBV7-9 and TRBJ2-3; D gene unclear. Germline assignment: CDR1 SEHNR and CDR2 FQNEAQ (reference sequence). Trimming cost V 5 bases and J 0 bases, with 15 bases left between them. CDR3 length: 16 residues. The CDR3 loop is CASSPHSAASTDTQYF. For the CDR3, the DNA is TGTGCCAGCAGCCCCCACAGCGCGGCTAGCACAGATACGCAGTATTTT.

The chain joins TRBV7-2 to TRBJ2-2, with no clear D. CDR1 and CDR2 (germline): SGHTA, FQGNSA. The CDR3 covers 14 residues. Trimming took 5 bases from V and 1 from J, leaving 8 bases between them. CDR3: CASSVNRNTGELFF. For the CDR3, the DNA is TGTGCCAGCAGCGTAAACAGGAACACCGGGGAGCTGTTTTTT.

CDR3 amino acids: CAWSPRGGTDTQYF. Here the CDR3 DNA reads TGTGCCTGGAGCCCTAGGGGGGGCACAGATACGCAGTATTTT. V usage is TRBV30 and J usage is TRBJ2-3, with D perhaps assigned TRBD1 or TRBD2 (6 bases each). Germline V gene sequence: CDR1 GTSNPN, CDR2 SVGIG (reference sequence). The length of the CDR3 is 14 residues. V was cut by 3 bases and J by 1 base, with 11 bases left in between.

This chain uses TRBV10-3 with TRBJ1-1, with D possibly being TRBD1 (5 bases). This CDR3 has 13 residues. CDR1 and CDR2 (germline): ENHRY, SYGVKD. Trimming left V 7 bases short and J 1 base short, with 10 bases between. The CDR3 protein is CAINGGRNTEAFF. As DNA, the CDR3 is TGTGCCATCAATGGGGGACGGAACACTGAAGCTTTCTTT.

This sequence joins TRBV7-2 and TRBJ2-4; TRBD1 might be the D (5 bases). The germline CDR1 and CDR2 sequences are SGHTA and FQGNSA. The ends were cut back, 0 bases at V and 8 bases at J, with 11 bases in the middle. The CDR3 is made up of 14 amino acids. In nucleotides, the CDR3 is TGTGCCAGCAGCTTAGCGGTCAGGGTAGACATTCAGTACTTC. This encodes CASSLAVRVDIQYF.

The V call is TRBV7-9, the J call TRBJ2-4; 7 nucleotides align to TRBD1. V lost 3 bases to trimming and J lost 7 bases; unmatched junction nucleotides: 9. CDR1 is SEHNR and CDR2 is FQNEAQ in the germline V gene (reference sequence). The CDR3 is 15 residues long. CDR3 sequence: CASSFRGRVVNIQYF. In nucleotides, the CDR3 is TGTGCCAGCAGCTTTAGGGGGCGCGTGGTGAACATTCAGTACTTC.

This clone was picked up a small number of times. The CDR3 DNA is TGTGCCAGCAGCCAAGGGGGGCCCAATCAGCCCCAGCATTTT. Its translation is CASSQGGPNQPQHF. The J gene is TRBJ1-5, the V gene TRBV7-3, with TRBD1 as a possible D gene (6 bases). This CDR3 contains 14 residues. V dropped 5 bases and J dropped 3 bases, with 11 bases sitting between them. The germline V gene encodes CDR1 SGHTA and CDR2 FQGTGA.

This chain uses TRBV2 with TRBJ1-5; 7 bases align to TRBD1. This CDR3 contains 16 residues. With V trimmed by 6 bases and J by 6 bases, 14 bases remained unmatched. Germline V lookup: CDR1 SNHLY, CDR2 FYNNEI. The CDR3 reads CASSPQTGKRGQPQHF. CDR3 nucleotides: TGTGCCAGCAGCCCCCAGACAGGGAAAAGAGGTCAGCCCCAGCATTTT.

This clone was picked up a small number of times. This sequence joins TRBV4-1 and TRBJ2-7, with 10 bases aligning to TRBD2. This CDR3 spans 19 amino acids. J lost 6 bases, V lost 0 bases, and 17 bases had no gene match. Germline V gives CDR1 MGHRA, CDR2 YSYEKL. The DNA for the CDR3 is TGCGCCAGCAGCCAAGATCGGCAGGGGGCCTTGGCTAGCGGGAGCGAGCAGTACTTC. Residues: CASSQDRQGALASGSEQYF.

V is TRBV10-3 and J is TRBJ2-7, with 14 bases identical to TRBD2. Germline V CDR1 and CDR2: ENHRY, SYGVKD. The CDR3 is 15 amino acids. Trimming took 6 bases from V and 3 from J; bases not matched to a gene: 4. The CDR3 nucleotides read TGTGCCATCAGCGCTGGGACTAGCGGGAGCTACGAGCAGTACTTC. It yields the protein CAISAGTSGSYEQYF.

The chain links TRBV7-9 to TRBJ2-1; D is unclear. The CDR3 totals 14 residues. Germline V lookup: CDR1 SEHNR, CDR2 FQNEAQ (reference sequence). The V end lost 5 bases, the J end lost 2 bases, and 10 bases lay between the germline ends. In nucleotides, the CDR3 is TGTGCCAGCAGCCCCCCGGTTGCCTACAATGAGCAGTTCTTC. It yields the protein CASSPPVAYNEQFF.

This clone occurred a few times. CDR3 sequence: CASSLGFDTEAFF. Written as DNA, the CDR3 is TGCGCCAGCAGCTTAGGGTTCGACACTGAAGCTTTCTTT. The J gene is TRBJ1-1, the V gene TRBV5-1; no clear D. The CDR3 runs to 13 residues. From germline, CDR1 is SGHRS and CDR2 YFSETQ. V lost 2 bases and J 3 bases, leaving 8 bases between the germline ends.

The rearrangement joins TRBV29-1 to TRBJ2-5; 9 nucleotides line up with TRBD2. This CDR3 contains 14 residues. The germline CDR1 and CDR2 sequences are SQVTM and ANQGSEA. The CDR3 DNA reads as TGCGTATCGTCGGGAGAAGCGGGGGGAGAGACCCAGTACTTC. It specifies CVSSGEAGGETQYF.

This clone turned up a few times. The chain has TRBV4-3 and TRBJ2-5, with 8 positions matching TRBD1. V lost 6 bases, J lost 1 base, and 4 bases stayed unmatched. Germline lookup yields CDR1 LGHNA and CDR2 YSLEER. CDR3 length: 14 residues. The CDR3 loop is CASSNRGVQETQYF. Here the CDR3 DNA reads TGCGCCAGCAGTAACAGGGGGGTCCAAGAGACCCAGTACTTC.

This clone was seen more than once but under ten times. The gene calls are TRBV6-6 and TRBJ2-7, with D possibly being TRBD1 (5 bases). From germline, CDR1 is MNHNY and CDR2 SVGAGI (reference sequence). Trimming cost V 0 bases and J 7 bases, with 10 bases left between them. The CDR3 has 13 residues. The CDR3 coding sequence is TGTGCCAGCAGTTACTCTCCAGGGTGGGAGCAGTACTTC. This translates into CASSYSPGWEQYF.